This TCR beta chain derives from a study of cytomegalovirus exposure and HLA in healthy donors. Germline assignment: CDR1 MNHEY and CDR2 SMNVEV (reference sequence). The CDR3 has 15 amino acids. With 3 bases removed from V and 2 bases from J, the gap between germline ends came to 11 bases. Data came from immunoSEQ multiplex PCR; TCRdb stores just in-frame clones and leaves some out. This sample has 150,000 to 200,000 clones, with 80% to 90% found just once. Sequencing was performed on PBMCs. The TCR sequence derives from a woman aged 25 to 39 in good health and CMV-seropositive. This sequence joins TRBV27 and TRBJ2-1, with D possibly matching TRBD2 (6 bases). This chain's CDR3 is CASSFVAAPYNEQFF. CDR3 in DNA: TGTGCCAGCAGTTTTGTAGCGGCCCCCTACAATGAGCAGTTCTTC.